The 19 T cell receptor beta chains given below trace back to one sample, sequenced in a study of T cell repertoires in cytomegalovirus infection. TCRdb redid the calling of the reads with MiXCR, one entry per CDR3 protein. The sample lists approximately 770,000 distinct CDR3 sequences, almost 30% occurring once. The antigens for these receptors are not known. Material: cultured CD8+ T cells from PBMCs, obtained from culture after CMV antigen stimulation. The source is a human donor in good health (CMV status not recorded). Some clones in this sample may be carry-over from other donors' samples.

In its sample, this clonotype was seen a few times. This chain connects TRBV12-3 or TRBV12-4 to TRBJ1-2; tentatively, D is TRBD1 (5 bases). Trimming stripped 8 bases from V and 4 bases from J, with 17 bases between. The CDR3 contains 14 residues. CDR3 sequence reads: CASGREDIGYGYTF. The CDR3 DNA sequence: TGTGCCAGCGGCAGGGAGGATATCGGCTATGGCTACACCTTC.

This clonotype was recorded at least ten times. The chain combines TRBV6-6 with TRBJ1-5; 9 bases map to TRBD1. The CDR3 is 14 amino acids. Germline trimming cut 6 bases from V and 1 base from J; bases unmatched to any gene: 1. Germline assignment: CDR1 MNHNY and CDR2 SVGAGI (reference sequence). The CDR3 region is CASRGTGSNQPQHF. The CDR3 DNA follows: TGTGCCAGCAGAGGGACAGGGAGCAATCAGCCCCAGCATTTT.

The rearrangement joins TRBV5-8 to TRBJ2-1; TRBD2 aligns across 10 bases. The J segment lost 8 bases and the V segment lost 3 bases, leaving 14 bases of the junction unmatched. The germline gives CDR1 SGHTS, CDR2 YDEGEE. This CDR3 contains 17 residues. The CDR3 DNA reads as TGTGCCAGCAGCTCTACCTCCATAGCGGGGGGTGTCCATGAGCAGTTCTTC. As protein: CASSSTSIAGGVHEQFF.

The chain carries TRBV12-3 or TRBV12-4 and TRBJ1-2; TRBD1 matches 7 bases. The CDR3 is 15 amino acids. The ends lost 5 bases at V and 6 bases at J; junction bases unmatched: 12. In DNA form, the CDR3 reads TGTGCCAGCAGTCCGCCTCTAGTGACAGGGAATGGCTACACCTTC. It codes for CASSPPLVTGNGYTF.

There are many counts of this clonotype. The rearrangement joins TRBV5-4 to TRBJ2-5; a weak D match, TRBD2 (5 bases). Germline V gene sequence: CDR1 SGHNT, CDR2 YYREEE (reference sequence). The CDR3 runs 14 residues. V shed 1 base and J shed 1 base, with 8 bases lying between them. The CDR3 protein is CASSLPGIQETQYF. The CDR3 nucleotides are TGTGCCAGCAGCTTGCCGGGAATCCAAGAGACCCAGTACTTC.

The chain links TRBV13 to TRBJ1-1; TRBD1 might be the D (5 bases). In germline, CDR1 is PRHDT, CDR2 FYEKMQ (reference sequence). CDR3 length: 15 residues. The V and J ends lost 6 bases and 1 base respectively, with 15 bases between them. DNA of the CDR3: TGTGCCAGCAGTTTACCGGGACGGGAGAACACTGAAGCTTTCTTT. Protein: CASSLPGRENTEAFF.

There are a few counts of this clonotype. The rearrangement links TRBV9 to TRBJ2-3; 7 positions match TRBD1. Trimming removed 0 bases from V and 5 bases from J; junction bases left unmatched: 3. CDR3 length equals 14 residues. Germline V CDR1 and CDR2: SGDLS, YYNGEE. CDR3 residues: CASSVEGGGDTQYF. In DNA, the CDR3 is TGTGCCAGCAGCGTAGAAGGGGGCGGAGATACGCAGTATTTT.

The chain uses TRBV4-1 and TRBJ2-2; a weak D match, TRBD1 (6 bases). This CDR3 comprises 14 residues. V lost 7 bases and J lost 3, with 12 bases in between. CDR1 is MGHRA, CDR2 YSYEKL, per germline. The CDR3 is CASTPDSYTGELFF. CDR3 nucleotide sequence: TGCGCCAGCACCCCGGACAGTTACACCGGGGAGCTGTTTTTT.

This clonotype was detected a few times. This chain connects TRBV19 to TRBJ1-1; 7 bases align to TRBD1. V shed 2 bases and J 9 bases; nucleotides not matched to a gene: 12. The CDR3 is 15 residues long. Germline assignment: CDR1 LNHDA and CDR2 SQIVND (reference sequence). The CDR3 coding sequence is TGTGCCAGTAGTATATCTTCGACAGGGTTCATCCAAGCTTTCTTT. As protein: CASSISSTGFIQAFF.

J is TRBJ2-7 and V is TRBV2, with D perhaps TRBD2 (5 bases). Germline V lookup: CDR1 SNHLY, CDR2 FYNNEI. The CDR3 extends over 15 amino acids. Trimming removed 6 bases from V and 0 bases from J, with 15 bases in between. The CDR3 DNA is TGTGCCAGCAGGGATCGGACGGGGAGCTCCTACGAGCAGTACGTC. Amino acid sequence: CASRDRTGSSYEQYV.

The V call is TRBV6-5, the J call TRBJ2-2; TRBD1 matches 9 bases. This CDR3 has 16 amino acids. In germline, CDR1 is MNHEY, CDR2 SVGAGI. V was clipped by 2 bases and J by 6 bases; unmatched bases: 7. The DNA for the CDR3 is TGTGCCAGCAGTTACACCGATACAGGGGGCCCCGGGGAGCTGTTTTTT. Its translation: CASSYTDTGGPGELFF.

The chain employs TRBV28 and TRBJ1-2, with D tentatively TRBD1 (5 bases). Germline loops: CDR1 MDHEN, CDR2 SYDVKM. The germline V and J ends were trimmed by 5 bases and 5 bases, with 18 bases remaining between them. The CDR3 runs to 15 residues. The CDR3 reads CASSPEGKRGYGYTF. The CDR3 DNA sequence: TGTGCCAGCAGTCCAGAAGGAAAGAGGGGATATGGCTACACCTTC.

This clonotype was recorded a few times. The CDR3 DNA reads as TGTGCCAGTAGAACGGGCAGGGAAATTTATGAAAAACTGTTTTTT. As protein: CASRTGREIYEKLFF. This chain links TRBV19 with TRBJ1-4; a weak D match, TRBD1 (5 bases). Trimming took 6 bases from V and 6 from J, leaving 17 bases between them. The germline CDR1 and CDR2 sequences are LNHDA and SQIVND (reference sequence). This CDR3 region has 15 residues.

The J gene is TRBJ2-5, the V gene TRBV20-1; unclear D gene. Trimming cost V 0 bases and J 7 bases, with 12 bases left between them. This CDR3 contains 13 residues. Germline V gene sequence: CDR1 DFQATT, CDR2 SNEGSKA (reference sequence). The CDR3 region is CSAREGKERTQYF. The CDR3 DNA follows: TGCAGTGCTAGAGAGGGGAAAGAGAGGACCCAGTACTTC.

This clonotype has just a few counts. The chain links TRBV19 to TRBJ1-1; D unclear. Germline loops: CDR1 LNHDA, CDR2 SQIVND (reference sequence). Between the trimmed V and J ends, which lost 7 bases and 4 bases, there was a span of 22 bases. CDR3 length: 16 residues. In DNA, the CDR3 is TGTGCCAGTACTCCTCATTGGCGGGAGATGGGCACTGAAGCTTTCTTT. Amino acid sequence: CASTPHWREMGTEAFF.

The chain joins TRBV11-2 to TRBJ2-7; 8 nucleotides agree with TRBD1. Trimming cost V 5 bases and J 3 bases; bases outside gene matches: 9. The germline gives CDR1 SGHAT, CDR2 FQNNGV. CDR3 size: 15 residues. The CDR3 sequence: CASSPRTGSYYEQYV. CDR3 DNA sequence: TGTGCCAGCAGCCCCAGGACAGGGAGCTACTACGAGCAGTACGTC.

The rearrangement links TRBV14 to TRBJ2-5, with D tentatively TRBD1 (6 bases). Trimming took 3 bases from V and 3 from J, leaving 14 bases between them. This CDR3 has 15 amino acids. Germline loops: CDR1 SGHDN, CDR2 FVKESK. The DNA for the CDR3 is TGTGCCAGCAGCCAGTGGACAGTTTCCGAAGAGACCCAGTACTTC. Amino acid sequence: CASSQWTVSEETQYF. Full variable domain (rest looked up from reference TRBV14 and TRBJ2-5): EAGVTQFPSHSVIEKGQTVTLRCDPISGHDNLYWYRRVMGKEIKFLLHFVKESKQDESGMPNNRFLAERTGGTYSTLKVQPAELEDSGVYFCASSQWTVSEETQYFGPGTRLLVL.

This clonotype was seen ten or more times. The chain carries TRBV7-6 and TRBJ1-4; D is unclear. The length of the CDR3 is 14 residues. The germline gives CDR1 SGHVS, CDR2 FNYEAQ. V lost 5 bases, J lost 7 bases, and 14 bases lay in between. CDR3 amino acids: CASSRRVFGEKLFF. CDR3 nucleotide sequence: TGTGCCAGCAGCCGTAGGGTTTTTGGTGAAAAACTGTTTTTT.

This chain connects TRBV27 to TRBJ1-1; tentative D call: TRBD1 (6 bases). The CDR3 is 16 residues long. Germline V gene sequence: CDR1 MNHEY, CDR2 SMNVEV (reference sequence). The V end was cut by 5 bases, the J end by 5 bases, with 21 bases between. The CDR3, as DNA: TGTGCCAGCAGTCCCCCCCCCTCCCTCAGGGGTACTGAAGCTTTCTTT. As protein: CASSPPPSLRGTEAFF.